The present T cell receptor (beta chain) was sequenced within a study of blood T cells in healthy people across ages. Using a J-beta primer mix together with a sample-barcoded 5' primer, a second PCR was run for roughly 6 to 11 cycles. MiXCR, run by TCRdb on the 5' RACE reads, gives a single entry per CDR3 protein. The repertoire includes about 780,000 distinct CDR3 sequences, under 80% of them detected once, and 28% sits in the top ten. In this sample, this clonotype turned up a few times. The CDR3 is 14 residues long. Per the germline V gene, CDR1 is SGHTA and CDR2 is FQGNSA. V was clipped by 5 bases and J by 8 bases; unmatched bases: 6.

This chain connects TRBV7-2 to TRBJ1-4, with TRBD1 matching over 9 bases. The receptor was derived from a man between 25 and 39 years old in good health. Sequencing was carried out using blood. The CDR3 spells CASSRDRANEKLFF. DNA for the CDR3: TGTGCCAGCAGCCGGGACAGGGCGAACGAAAAACTGTTTTTT.